These 6 T cell receptor beta chains were all obtained from the same sample, sequenced in a study of blood T cell repertoires in COVID-19. Sequenced by immunoSEQ multiplex PCR; TCRdb stores in-frame clones only, minus some. In the table there are about 160,000 clones, about three quarters of which are singletons. Sequencing was carried out using peripheral blood. The receptors stem from a man aged 55 to 70 with acute or convalescent COVID-19.

The V gene is TRBV11-2, the J gene TRBJ1-1; 7 positions agree with TRBD1. CDR1 is SGHAT, CDR2 FQNNGV, per germline. The CDR3 contains 16 residues. V lost 3 bases to trimming and J lost 0 bases; unmatched junction nucleotides: 7. This CDR3 reads CASSFRGGFLNTEAFF. Written as DNA, the CDR3 is TGTGCCAGCAGCTTTAGAGGGGGCTTCCTGAACACTGAAGCTTTCTTT.

The CDR3 protein is CASIQGYGSNQPQHF. The CDR3 region has the DNA TGTGCCAGCATCCAGGGGTACGGTAGCAATCAGCCCCAGCATTTT. V and J are TRBV6-5 and TRBJ1-5; TRBD1 might be the D (6 bases). The germline V and J ends were trimmed by 7 bases and 0 bases, with 13 bases remaining between them. This CDR3 region has 15 residues. Germline-derived CDR1 and CDR2 are MNHEY and SVGAGI.

This clone has a handful of counts. One end of the junction does not line up with germline, which may come from a read error. The V and J genes are TRBV30 and TRBJ2-5; 9 bases map to TRBD1. The CDR3 is 13 amino acids. The germline gives CDR1 GTSNPN, CDR2 SVGIG (reference sequence). The CDR3 is CAGRDRVRETQYF. In DNA, the CDR3 is TGTGCCGGGAGGGACAGGGTTAGGGAGACCCAGTACTTC.

V usage is TRBV2 and J usage is TRBJ1-1; 7 nucleotides match TRBD1. The CDR3 is made up of 13 amino acids. V dropped 6 bases and J dropped 5; count of bases not matched to a gene: 6. In germline, CDR1 is SNHLY, CDR2 FYNNEI. The CDR3 DNA is TGTGCCAGCAGGAACAGGGGCGGTACTGAAGCTTTCTTT. Translation gives CASRNRGGTEAFF.

DNA of the CDR3: TGTGCCAGCAGCGTAGGAGGAGACACCGGGGAGCTGTTTTTT. Translated: CASSVGGDTGELFF. The rearrangement links TRBV9 to TRBJ2-2, with D unclear. This CDR3 has 14 residues. V lost 0 bases to trimming and J lost 3 bases, with 6 bases between them. Germline V gene lookup returns CDR1 SGDLS and CDR2 YYNGEE.

The chain is built from TRBV6-2 or TRBV6-3 and TRBJ2-6, with D possibly being TRBD1 (5 bases). Germline CDR1 reads MNHEY; CDR2 reads SVGEGT. The CDR3 runs 15 residues. Deletions cut 4 bases from V and 4 bases from J, with 11 bases between. This CDR3 reads CASSSPGFGANVLTF. The CDR3, as DNA: TGTGCCAGCAGTTCCCCAGGGTTCGGGGCCAACGTCCTGACTTTC.